The sequence of this T cell receptor beta chain was determined in a study of blood T cell repertoires in COVID-19 (dated by TCRdb to the early 2020s). About the investigation overall: Samples covering the acute and convalescent phases of COVID-19 were provided by collaborators in the United States, Italy and Spain. The prospective study material was composed of cDNA or gDNA derived from T cells, B-cell-depleted T cells, or PBMCs. The dataset comprised deeply sampled blood TCRbeta repertoires from subjects exposed to, actively infected with, or recovered from COVID-19. The repertoires were released in a freely available public database meant as a resource for research on the immune response to SARS-CoV-2. The samples were drawn from the first 160 participants of the ongoing ImmuneRACE study and from over 950 subjects provided by 6 global collaborators. The sample metadata nearly always contained a de-identified subject ID, COVID-19 status, age in years and sex. Where HLA class I and class II types were available, the types were taken from metadata supplied by the sample provider, not from assay-based typing.

Broader findings and caveats from the paper: Clinical and demographic metadata were provided uncurated, with the amount varying by source and participant.

CDR1 SGHTA and CDR2 FQGTGA are derived from the germline V gene. Between the V and J ends, shortened by 1 base and 8 bases respectively, the junction contains 12 bases. Its CDR3 holds 14 amino acids, cysteine through phenylalanine. Only CDR3 DNA is held: 42 bases, read in frame from base 1. The immunoSEQ Assay, a bias-controlled multiplex PCR, was used to amplify TCRbeta CDR3 regions from genomic DNA. As for the original processing: Nucleated cell counts per sample were estimated from amplification of reference gene primers within the assay. To quantify the absolute abundance of each unique TCRbeta CDR3 rearrangement, sequence reads were collapsed and filtered. For each sample, productive Simpson clonality was calculated as the square root of Simpson's diversity index across productive rearrangements. TCRdb holds this immuneACCESS table with in-frame rearrangements only. Some clones are missing; in checked studies, unresolved V genes explain under half, and the rest has no known cause. V and J calls and clone size are copied from that table; D and trimming were computed from the DNA. Here the sample has under 200,000 clones; approximately 91% occur a single time. The ten top clones hold 0.77% of the sample.

Note on this clone: Its specific antigen is unknown. It has no much larger one-base neighbor in the sample; base qualities were not kept.

Participants in the prospective study were aged about 18 to 89 years, lived in some 24 United States geographic areas, and enrolled through a virtual design. To assign participants to cohorts, the prospective study relied on clinical history that participants themselves reported in a screening survey and a study questionnaire. ImmuneRACE Cohort 3 recovered participants were defined by two consecutive negative NP/OP PCR tests, healthcare professional clearance, or symptom resolution. Each participant in the prospective study had whole blood, serum and a nasopharyngeal or oropharyngeal swab collected by mobile phlebotomists. Additional blood draws and questionnaires over an approximately two-month period could optionally be provided by prospective study participants. Blood samples from the prospective study were shipped frozen or at room temperature prior to DNA extraction.

This TCR derives from a woman aged 18-35 years who had recovered from COVID-19. The material sequenced was PBMCs or T cells enriched from blood (not recorded which). The chain couples TRBV7-3 to TRBJ2-1; the D gene is perhaps TRBD2, from 6 matching bases. The CDR3 region: CASSLRAGGHEQFF. The DNA is TGTGCCAGCAGCTTAAGAGCGGGCGGGCATGAGCAGTTCTTC.